What follows are 16 T cell receptor beta chains derived from one specimen sequenced in a study of T cells in Graves' hyperthyroidism and ophthalmopathy. It was RNA transcripts that yielded the amplified TCR beta CDR3 regions. A first-round RT-PCR of the TCR CDR3 used the HTBI primer set. One entry per CDR3 protein results from TCRdb running MiXCR on the multiplex PCR reads. This table holds over 350,000 distinct CDR3 sequences, 11% to 15% found once. The sample taken for sequencing was blood. The receptors were sampled from a man between 45 and 60 years old with Graves' ophthalmopathy.

The table lists this clonotype with many counts. V is TRBV5-5 and J is TRBJ2-1; 7 nucleotides match TRBD2. From germline, CDR1 is SGHKS and CDR2 YYEKEE (reference sequence). CDR3 length equals 17 residues. The ends lost 1 base at V and 4 bases at J; junction bases unmatched: 11. CDR3 sequence: CASSLSVAGPLYNEQFF. For the CDR3, the DNA is TGTGCCAGCAGCTTGTCGGTAGCGGGCCCTCTTTACAATGAGCAGTTCTTC.

This clonotype was seen many times. V and J are TRBV2 and TRBJ2-3; maybe TRBD2 (5 bases). The germline gives CDR1 SNHLY, CDR2 FYNNEI. This CDR3 contains 16 residues. The V end lost 8 bases, the J end lost 1 base, and 19 bases lay between the germline ends. The CDR3 protein is CASVWGRAARTDTQYF. The CDR3 bases are TGTGCCAGCGTATGGGGAAGAGCGGCCCGCACAGATACGCAGTATTTT.

The V gene is TRBV18, the J gene TRBJ1-4; 9 nucleotides agree with TRBD1. J lost 0 bases, V lost 3 bases, and 11 bases had no gene match. CDR3 size: 19 residues. Germline lookup yields CDR1 KGHSH and CDR2 LQKENI. The CDR3 here is CASSPRVGRQGATNEKLFF. In nucleotides, the CDR3 is TGTGCCAGCTCACCGCGAGTTGGTCGACAGGGGGCAACTAATGAAAAACTGTTTTTT.

V usage is TRBV29-1 and J usage is TRBJ2-4, with D hard to call. V was pared by 1 base and J by 0 bases, with 10 bases between. CDR3 length equals 15 residues. Looked up from germline, CDR1 is SQVTM and CDR2 is ANQGSEA. In DNA form, the CDR3 reads TGCAGCGTTGAAGGGGCAGACTTAGCCAAAAACATTCAGTACTTC. As protein: CSVEGADLAKNIQYF.

This rearrangement joins TRBV24-1 to TRBJ2-3; 7 nucleotides align to TRBD1. Germline CDR1 and CDR2: KGHDR and SFDVKD. The CDR3 length is 16 residues. V was clipped by 2 bases and J by 0 bases; unmatched bases: 4. CDR3 amino acids: CATSDWGQISTDTQYF. CDR3 nucleotides: TGTGCCACCAGTGATTGGGGACAGATTAGCACAGATACGCAGTATTTT.

This clonotype has at least ten counts. V and J are TRBV29-1 and TRBJ1-5; unclear D gene. The CDR3 length is 13 residues. Germline V CDR1 and CDR2: SQVTM, ANQGSEA. Trimming removed 1 base from V and 6 bases from J, with 10 bases in between. The CDR3 sequence is CSVEVRGGQPQHF. CDR3 in DNA: TGCAGCGTTGAAGTCCGGGGAGGTCAGCCCCAGCATTTT.

This chain links TRBV4-1 with TRBJ2-1, with 9 bases identical to TRBD2. CDR1 and CDR2 (germline): MGHRA, YSYEKL. V lost 4 bases, J lost 6 bases, and 13 bases stayed unmatched. This CDR3 contains 17 residues. The CDR3 is CASSPSATSGWGNEQFF. Here the CDR3 DNA reads TGCGCCAGCAGCCCTTCCGCCACTAGCGGGTGGGGCAATGAGCAGTTCTTC.

The table lists this clonotype with many counts. The chain uses TRBV3-1 and TRBJ2-3; D is unresolved. The CDR3 totals 12 residues. The ends were cut back, 1 base at V and 2 bases at J, with 1 base in the middle. Germline CDR1 and CDR2: LGHDT and YNNKEL (reference sequence). The CDR3 loop is CASSQATDTQYF. In nucleotides, the CDR3 is TGTGCCAGCAGCCAAGCCACAGATACGCAGTATTTT.

This clonotype was seen more than once but under ten times. CDR3 coding DNA: TGTGCCAGTAGTGCCCCGGGACAGACAAATACGCAGTATTTT. It is translated as CASSAPGQTNTQYF. The V call is TRBV19, the J call TRBJ2-3, with TRBD1 matching over 7 bases. The CDR3 is made up of 14 amino acids. The V and J ends lost 5 bases and 7 bases, in that order; junction bases with no gene match: 9. The V gene's germline CDR1 is LNHDA and CDR2 SQIVND (reference sequence).

This clonotype was recorded many times. The gene calls are TRBV2 and TRBJ2-3; D gene uncertain. The length of the CDR3 is 15 residues. Germline V lookup: CDR1 SNHLY, CDR2 FYNNEI. Trimming shortened V by 4 bases and J by 0 bases, and 11 bases separated the two germline ends. The CDR3 region is CASSVDSSSTDTQYF. For the CDR3, the DNA is TGTGCCAGCAGTGTAGACTCTTCTAGCACAGATACGCAGTATTTT.

This clonotype was picked up a small number of times. The chain combines TRBV29-1 with TRBJ2-2; D is perhaps TRBD1 (5 bases). Germline V lookup: CDR1 SQVTM, CDR2 ANQGSEA. V shed 5 bases and J shed 7 bases, with 11 bases lying between them. The CDR3 length is 12 residues. The DNA for the CDR3 is TGCAGCGTTCCCCAAGGGGTCGGGGAGCTGTTTTTT. Protein: CSVPQGVGELFF.

In this sample, this clonotype turned up many times. V usage is TRBV5-5 and J usage is TRBJ2-1, with 11 bases identical to TRBD1. Looked up from germline, CDR1 is SGHKS and CDR2 is YYEKEE (reference sequence). This CDR3 comprises 15 residues. V lost 5 bases, J lost 7 bases, and 8 bases stayed unmatched. The CDR3 nucleotides are TGTGCCAGCAGGAAGACCGGGACAGGGGGGAATGAGCAGTTCTTC. Translating it yields CASRKTGTGGNEQFF. Based on the CDR3 plus reference TRBV5-5 and TRBJ2-1, the full variable domain is DAGVTQSPTHLIKTRGQQVTLRCSPISGHKSVSWYQQVLGQGPQFIFQYYEKEERGRGNFPDRFSARQFPNYSSELNVNALLLGDSALYLCASRKTGTGGNEQFFGPGTRLTVL.

This clonotype appeared many times. The chain combines TRBV20-1 with TRBJ2-1; 8 bases map to TRBD1. Germline lookup yields CDR1 DFQATT and CDR2 SNEGSKA (reference sequence). With V trimmed by 3 bases and J by 7 bases, 8 bases remained unmatched. The CDR3 sequence is 14 residues long. In DNA, the CDR3 is TGCAGTGCTAGTGTTCAGGGGGCGAGGAATGAGCAGTTCTTC. The encoded protein is CSASVQGARNEQFF.

This clonotype was detected ten times or more. V is TRBV28 and J is TRBJ2-4; TRBD2 matches 14 bases. The J segment lost 7 bases and the V segment lost 5 bases, leaving 4 bases of the junction unmatched. The CDR3 has 15 amino acids. Looked up from germline, CDR1 is MDHEN and CDR2 is SYDVKM. CDR3 loop: CASSQTSGRENIQYF. The CDR3 bases are TGTGCCAGCAGTCAGACTAGCGGGAGGGAGAACATTCAGTACTTC.

This clonotype occurred once. The CDR3 spells CAWGLAAAEAFF. DNA for the CDR3: TGTGCCTGGGGACTCGCGGCGGCTGAAGCTTTCTTT. The chain links TRBV30 to TRBJ1-1; D gene uncertain. In germline, CDR1 is GTSNPN, CDR2 SVGIG (reference sequence). The CDR3 runs 12 residues. V was clipped by 5 bases and J by 6 bases, with 13 bases between them.

This clonotype was observed at least ten times. The CDR3 bases are TGCAGCGTTGAGAGACTAGCGGGAGTCAACGAGCAGTACTTC. Translation gives CSVERLAGVNEQYF. The chain is built from TRBV29-1 and TRBJ2-7, with 12 bases lining up with TRBD2. Germline values: CDR1 SQVTM, CDR2 ANQGSEA. The CDR3 is made up of 14 amino acids. V dropped 3 bases and J dropped 5; count of bases not matched to a gene: 5.